The 18 T cell receptor beta chains listed next were all sequenced from one sample in a study of blood T cell repertoires in COVID-19. Profiled with immunoSEQ multiplex PCR; TCRdb holds only in-frame clones, not every one. The table has roughly 80,000 clones, approximately 85% seen once; the top ten hold around 29%. The sample was peripheral blood. The origin of the receptors is a human donor in a cohort sampled during active COVID-19.

The rearrangement joins TRBV9 to TRBJ1-3; D is possibly TRBD1 (5 bases). The CDR3 has 17 amino acids. Germline CDR1 SGDLS, CDR2 YYNGEE. V was cut by 5 bases and J by 0 bases, with 18 bases left in between. In DNA form, the CDR3 reads TGTGCCAGCAGTCCTGGCGGGGGTTCCTTCTCTGGAAACACCATATATTTT. Translation gives CASSPGGGSFSGNTIYF.

The gene calls are TRBV7-9 and TRBJ1-1; D is perhaps TRBD1 (6 bases). Trimming took off 5 bases at V and 1 base at J, with 14 bases between the two ends. Germline CDR1 and CDR2: SEHNR and FQNEAQ (reference sequence). The CDR3 extends over 15 amino acids. CDR3 sequence reads: CASSTSQTGNTEAFF. CDR3 nucleotides: TGTGCCAGCAGCACTTCCCAGACAGGGAACACTGAAGCTTTCTTT.

For the CDR3, the DNA is TGTGCCAGCAGTTACGGTCGGGGACAGTTTTATGGCTACACCTTC. Translating it yields CASSYGRGQFYGYTF. This chain uses TRBV6-6 with TRBJ1-2; TRBD1 aligns across 7 bases. J was trimmed by 5 bases and V by 2 bases; bases with no gene match: 8. CDR3 length: 15 residues. The germline CDR1 and CDR2 sequences are MNHNY and SVGAGI (reference sequence).

This clone was counted a few times. The genes are TRBV28 and TRBJ2-3; maybe TRBD2 (6 bases). Trimming left V 6 bases short and J 6 bases short, with 16 bases between. This CDR3 has 14 residues. From germline, CDR1 is MDHEN and CDR2 SYDVKM. The CDR3 region has the DNA TGTGCCAGCAGCAAGGCTAGCGTGGGGGATACGCAGTATTTT. Its translation: CASSKASVGDTQYF.

The V and J genes are TRBV18 and TRBJ2-2, with D unclear. The CDR3 length is 12 residues. Germline loops: CDR1 KGHSH, CDR2 LQKENI. With 3 bases removed from V and 4 bases from J, the gap between germline ends came to 3 bases. The CDR3 sequence is CASSPRTGELFF. DNA of the CDR3: TGTGCCAGCTCACCGCGCACCGGGGAGCTGTTTTTT.

The genes are TRBV30 and TRBJ1-5; 8 bases are shared with TRBD1. V was clipped by 0 bases and J by 7 bases; unmatched bases: 2. The CDR3 totals 13 residues. The V gene's germline CDR1 is GTSNPN and CDR2 SVGIG (reference sequence). CDR3 residues: CAWSVQGGQPQHF. CDR3 in DNA: TGTGCCTGGAGTGTACAGGGGGGCCAGCCCCAGCATTTT.

The chain has TRBV5-1 and TRBJ1-1, with D possibly matching TRBD1 (5 bases). V lost 3 bases, J lost 0 bases, and 21 bases lay in between. The germline V gene encodes CDR1 SGHRS and CDR2 YFSETQ. The CDR3 runs 18 residues. The CDR3 region has the DNA TGCGCCAGCAGCTCGGGGACTGCCTTTCAGTTCATGAACACTGAAGCTTTCTTT. Residues: CASSSGTAFQFMNTEAFF.

The rearrangement uses TRBV6-6 and TRBJ2-3, with D maybe TRBD1 (5 bases). V was pared by 5 bases and J by 4 bases, with 13 bases between. This CDR3 spans 14 amino acids. Germline-derived CDR1 and CDR2 are MNHNY and SVGAGI (reference sequence). The CDR3 is CASSPWTRADTQYF. The CDR3 coding sequence is TGTGCCAGCAGTCCCTGGACCAGGGCAGATACGCAGTATTTT.

The V gene is TRBV19, the J gene TRBJ2-5; D is possibly TRBD2 (7 bases). The CDR3 has 14 residues. Trimming took 8 bases from V and 2 from J, leaving 15 bases between them. Germline CDR1 LNHDA, CDR2 SQIVND (reference sequence). CDR3 bases: TGTGCCAGTCGGGGGGCGGCCACTCAAGAGACCCAGTACTTC. It is translated as CASRGAATQETQYF.

The chain employs TRBV4-1 and TRBJ1-2; D gene ambiguous. Looked up from germline, CDR1 is MGHRA and CDR2 is YSYEKL. The CDR3 is 14 amino acids. Trimming cost V 1 base and J 4 bases, with 10 bases left between them. The CDR3 nucleotides are TGCGCCAGCAGCCAAGGAGGCCCTTCCTATGGCTACACCTTC. This sequence encodes CASSQGGPSYGYTF.

The CDR3 DNA is TGTGCCAGCCGAGAGGGTGGAAATGAGCAGTTCTTC. Translation gives CASREGGNEQFF. The chain combines TRBV27 with TRBJ2-1, with D perhaps TRBD2 (5 bases). V lost 8 bases to trimming and J lost 7 bases, with 12 bases between them. The CDR3 extends over 12 amino acids. Germline values: CDR1 MNHEY, CDR2 SMNVEV (reference sequence).

This chain uses TRBV5-1 with TRBJ2-5, with D possibly being TRBD2 (5 bases). In germline, CDR1 is SGHRS, CDR2 YFSETQ. V lost 0 bases and J 7 bases, leaving 10 bases between the germline ends. The CDR3 consists of 13 residues. The chain's CDR3 is CASSLEVGGTQYF. CDR3 in DNA: TGCGCCAGCAGCTTGGAGGTTGGAGGGACCCAGTACTTC.

The chain combines TRBV2 with TRBJ1-6, with 10 bases matching TRBD1. Losses at the gene ends were 8 bases for V and 1 base for J; bases not matched to a gene: 20. This CDR3 region has 21 residues. Germline-derived CDR1 and CDR2 are SNHLY and FYNNEI. This CDR3 reads CASVYFKGQGTPSSYNSPLHF. CDR3 nucleotide sequence: TGTGCCAGCGTCTACTTCAAGGGACAGGGGACGCCCTCATCCTATAATTCACCCCTCCACTTT. Combining the CDR3 with reference TRBV2 and TRBJ1-6 gives the whole variable domain EPEVTQTPSHQVTQMGQEVILRCVPISNHLYFYWYRQILGQKVEFLVSFYNNEISEKSEIFDDQFSVERPDGSNFTLKIRSTKLEDSAMYFCASVYFKGQGTPSSYNSPLHFGNGTRLTVT.

The chain couples TRBV5-1 to TRBJ2-6; weak D call: TRBD1 (5 bases). V lost 2 bases, J lost 0 bases, and 9 bases lay in between. The CDR3 sequence is 16 residues long. Germline CDR1 SGHRS, CDR2 YFSETQ. The CDR3 DNA sequence: TGCGCCAGCAGCTTAGGACATAACTCTGGGGCCAACGTCCTGACTTTC. Its translation: CASSLGHNSGANVLTF.

This chain links TRBV10-2 with TRBJ1-5, with TRBD1 as a possible D gene (5 bases). V was trimmed by 0 bases and J by 5 bases, leaving 11 bases between them. CDR3 length: 15 residues. Germline CDR1 is WSHSY and CDR2 is SAAADI. The CDR3 sequence: CASSESGGSDQPQHF. In DNA, the CDR3 is TGCGCCAGCAGTGAGTCGGGGGGGTCGGATCAGCCCCAGCATTTT.

The chain employs TRBV5-1 and TRBJ1-6; tentative D call: TRBD1 (6 bases). This CDR3 is built from 15 residues. Deletions cut 1 base from V and 8 bases from J, with 13 bases between. Germline values: CDR1 SGHRS, CDR2 YFSETQ. The CDR3 nucleotides are TGCGCCAGCAGCTTGTCGGGACAAGGGCATTCACCCCTCCACTTT. As protein: CASSLSGQGHSPLHF.

This chain links TRBV11-2 with TRBJ2-7, with 7 bases that match TRBD2. The CDR3 is 12 residues long. The V gene's germline CDR1 is SGHAT and CDR2 FQNNGV. V was pared by 1 base and J by 8 bases, with 2 bases of the junction left unmatched. This CDR3 reads CASSLGGGKQYF. The CDR3 DNA reads TGTGCCAGCAGCTTAGGGGGAGGGAAGCAGTACTTC. The full variable domain, in which reference TRBV11-2 and TRBJ2-7 provide the parts outside the CDR3, is EAGVAQSPRYKIIEKRQSVAFWCNPISGHATLYWYQQILGQGPKLLIQFQNNGVVDDSQLPKDRFSAERLKGVDSTLKIQPAKLEDSAVYLCASSLGGGKQYFGPGTRLTVT.

This clone was observed a few times. The V gene is TRBV11-3, the J gene TRBJ2-7; weak D call: TRBD2 (5 bases). CDR3 length: 13 residues. Germline V lookup: CDR1 SGHNT, CDR2 YENEEA. V gave up 5 bases and J gave up 3 bases, with 11 bases separating them. The CDR3 coding sequence is TGTGCCAGCAGCGCCTCGGGGATCTACGAGCAGTACTTC. This encodes CASSASGIYEQYF.